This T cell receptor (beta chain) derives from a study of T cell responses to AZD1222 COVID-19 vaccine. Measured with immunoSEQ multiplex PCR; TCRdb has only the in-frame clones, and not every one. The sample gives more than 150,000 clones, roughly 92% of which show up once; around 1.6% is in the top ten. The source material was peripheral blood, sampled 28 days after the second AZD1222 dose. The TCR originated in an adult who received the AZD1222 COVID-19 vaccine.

CDR3 nucleotide sequence: TGTGCCAGCTCAACATACGGGACGGATTACAATGAGCAGTTCTTC. This translates into CASSTYGTDYNEQFF. The chain employs TRBV18 and TRBJ2-1; D might be TRBD1 or TRBD2, each matching 5 bases. V was cut by 5 bases and J by 4 bases, with 15 bases left in between. The CDR3 runs to 15 residues. Germline loops: CDR1 KGHSH, CDR2 LQKENI.